This TCR beta chain was found in a study of breast tumors, draining lymph nodes, adjacent tissues. Overall study results and limits: Tumor T cell lymph node origin was a supported hypothesis, not proven. Most tumor T cells seemingly derive from lymph node, then expand in tumor. Luminal-like breast cancer showed significantly greater tumor-nontumor repertoire similarity than basal-like breast cancer did. Tumor TCR diversity was below lymph nodes but above nontumor tissue.

Samples came from axillary lymph nodes draining the breast cancer. The germline CDR1 and CDR2 sequences are MNHNS and SASEGT. This CDR3 region has 15 residues. The junction had 8 bases not matched to a gene; V was cut back by 5 bases and J by 3 bases. This clonotype was found many times. Its cognate antigen is unknown. TCRdb re-analysed the multiplex PCR reads in MiXCR, keeping a single row per CDR3 protein. The sample gives about 130,000 distinct CDR3 sequences, around 20% of which show up once; roughly 2% is in the top ten. The source material was axillary lymph node tissue. This clonotype was sampled from a female donor with breast cancer. Some clones in this sample may be carry-over from other donors' samples. The V and J genes are TRBV6-1 and TRBJ1-2; 8 nucleotides align to TRBD1. CDR3 in amino acids: CASSFYGQGHYGYTF. CDR3 nucleotide sequence: TGTGCCAGCAGTTTCTATGGACAGGGTCACTATGGCTACACCTTC.